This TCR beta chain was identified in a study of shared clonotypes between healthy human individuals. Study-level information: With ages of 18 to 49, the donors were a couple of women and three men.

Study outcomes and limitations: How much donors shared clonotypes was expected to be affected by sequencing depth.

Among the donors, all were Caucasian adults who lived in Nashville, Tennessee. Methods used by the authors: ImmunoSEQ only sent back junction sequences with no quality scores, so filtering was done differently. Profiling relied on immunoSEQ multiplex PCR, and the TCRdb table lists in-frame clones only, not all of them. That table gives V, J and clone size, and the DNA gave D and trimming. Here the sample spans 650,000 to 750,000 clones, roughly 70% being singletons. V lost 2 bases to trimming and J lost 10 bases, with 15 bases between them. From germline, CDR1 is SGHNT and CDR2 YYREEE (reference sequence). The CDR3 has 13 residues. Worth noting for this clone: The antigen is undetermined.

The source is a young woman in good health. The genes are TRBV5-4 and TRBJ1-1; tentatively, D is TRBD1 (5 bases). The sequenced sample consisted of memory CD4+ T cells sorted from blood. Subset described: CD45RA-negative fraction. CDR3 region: CASSLGTPSPAFF. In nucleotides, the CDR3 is TGTGCCAGCAGCTTAGGGACTCCCAGCCCAGCTTTCTTT.